Presented here are 11 T cell receptor beta chains from one specimen sequenced in a study of graft-versus-host responses after intestinal transplantation. Produced via immunoSEQ multiplex PCR; TCRdb's table is partial and in-frame only. The sample lists more than 65,000 clones; 75% to 90% were seen once. Antigen specificity for these receptors is unknown. Specimen: unstimulated CD4+ T cells sorted from spleen or lymph node cells, collected before transplant. All receptors come from a human donor who was the organ donor for an intestinal transplant.

This chain connects TRBV2 to TRBJ2-7; 9 bases are shared with TRBD1. J was trimmed by 5 bases and V by 4 bases; bases with no gene match: 6. The CDR3 loop spans 14 amino acids. The V gene's germline CDR1 is SNHLY and CDR2 FYNNEI. The CDR3 is CASSVDRGVHEQYV. The CDR3 bases are TGTGCCAGCAGTGTGGACAGGGGAGTACACGAGCAGTACGTC.

The V and J genes are TRBV5-1 and TRBJ1-6; D is possibly TRBD1 (6 bases). Trimming pared 5 bases from V and 7 bases from J, leaving 10 bases between. Germline V lookup: CDR1 SGHRS, CDR2 YFSETQ. The CDR3 sequence is 13 residues long. The CDR3 protein is CASSVGQNSPLHF. CDR3 bases: TGCGCCAGCAGTGTTGGACAGAATTCACCCCTCCACTTT.

This chain links TRBV5-6 with TRBJ2-1; D is possibly TRBD1 (6 bases). This CDR3 is built from 14 residues. Trimming pared 6 bases from V and 9 bases from J, leaving 19 bases between. Germline V gene sequence: CDR1 SGHDT, CDR2 YYEEEE. CDR3 nucleotide sequence: TGTGCCAGCAACCATCGGGCGGGCAGGGGTGAGCAGTTCTTC. The encoded protein is CASNHRAGRGEQFF.

The chain carries TRBV7-9 and TRBJ1-2; D ambiguous. Trimming took off 3 bases at V and 2 bases at J, with 7 bases between the two ends. Per the germline V gene, CDR1 is SEHNR and CDR2 is FQNEAQ (reference sequence). This CDR3 has 13 amino acids. The CDR3 loop reads CASSLGLNYGYTF. In DNA form, the CDR3 reads TGTGCCAGCAGCTTGGGCTTGAACTATGGCTACACCTTC.

This CDR3 is CATTRQGALNEKLFF. CDR3 in DNA: TGTGCCACCACAAGGCAGGGGGCGCTTAATGAAAAACTGTTTTTT. This chain connects TRBV28 to TRBJ1-4; 8 bases are a match to TRBD1. The V segment lost 10 bases and the J segment 4 bases; nucleotides outside the gene matches: 11. Germline V gene lookup returns CDR1 MDHEN and CDR2 SYDVKM. The CDR3 length is 15 residues.

The genes are TRBV28 and TRBJ1-2; possibly TRBD1 for D (6 bases). The CDR3 spans 14 residues. Looked up from germline, CDR1 is MDHEN and CDR2 is SYDVKM. Trimming took 5 bases from V and 6 from J, leaving 16 bases between them. The DNA of the CDR3 is TGTGCCAGCAGTCCAAACAGGGAAAGTGATGGCTACACCTTC. Protein sequence: CASSPNRESDGYTF.

The CDR3 reads CASSPGSSYEQYV. For the CDR3, the DNA is TGTGCCAGCTCACCAGGGAGTTCCTACGAGCAGTACGTC. The V gene is TRBV18, the J gene TRBJ2-7; D perhaps matches TRBD2 (5 bases). Germline CDR1 is KGHSH and CDR2 is LQKENI. This CDR3 has 13 residues. The V end was cut by 2 bases, the J end by 1 base, with 6 bases between.

V is TRBV6-1 and J is TRBJ2-1, with 9 positions matching TRBD1. The CDR3 extends over 15 amino acids. J was trimmed by 4 bases and V by 3 bases; bases with no gene match: 4. Germline-derived CDR1 and CDR2 are MNHNS and SASEGT. The CDR3 reads CASSDPGQGYNEQFF. The CDR3 DNA reads TGTGCCAGCAGTGATCCGGGACAGGGTTACAATGAGCAGTTCTTC.

The V gene is TRBV7-6, the J gene TRBJ2-1; 13 bases align to TRBD2. CDR3 length equals 17 residues. With 2 bases clipped from V and 4 bases from J, the junction kept 5 bases outside the gene matches. Germline assignment: CDR1 SGHVS and CDR2 FNYEAQ. Here the CDR3 DNA reads TGTGCCAGCAGCTTATGGTCGACTAGCGGGGGGTACAATGAGCAGTTCTTC. Translation gives CASSLWSTSGGYNEQFF.

The chain links TRBV2 to TRBJ1-2, with 7 bases identical to TRBD1. The junction had 6 bases not matched to a gene; V was cut back by 8 bases and J by 3 bases. The CDR3 is 13 amino acids. Germline-derived CDR1 and CDR2 are SNHLY and FYNNEI. Here the CDR3 DNA reads TGTGCCAGCGGGGCGGGACAGTACTATGGCTACACCTTC. Protein sequence: CASGAGQYYGYTF.

The J gene is TRBJ1-5, the V gene TRBV27; D not resolved. Germline CDR1 is MNHEY and CDR2 is SMNVEV (reference sequence). The V end lost 0 bases, the J end lost 2 bases, and 8 bases lay between the germline ends. There are 15 residues in the CDR3. The CDR3 loop is CASSLSWGGNQPQHF. CDR3 nucleotides: TGTGCCAGCAGTTTATCGTGGGGAGGCAATCAGCCCCAGCATTTT.